This T cell receptor beta chain was sequenced for a study of blood T cell repertoires in COVID-19 (dated by TCRdb to 2018 to 2021). For the study in its entirety: Samples from collaborators originated in the United States, Italy and Spain and spanned both the acute and convalescent phases of COVID-19. The prospective study material was composed of cDNA or gDNA derived from T cells, B-cell-depleted T cells, or PBMCs. Where available, HLA class I and class II types were taken from metadata supplied by the sample provider and were not determined by assay-based typing. Nearly every sample came with metadata listing a de-identified subject ID, COVID-19 status, age in years and sex. Subjects who had been exposed to COVID-19, were actively infected with it, or had recovered from it provided the deeply sampled blood TCRbeta repertoires that made up the dataset. The samples were drawn from two sources: the first 160 participants of the ongoing ImmuneRACE study, and 1,254 subjects contributed by 6 global collaborators. The repertoires were released in a freely available public database intended as a resource for research on the immune response to SARS-CoV-2. Overall study results and their limits: How much clinical and demographic metadata was included differed by source and by participant, and the metadata was provided uncurated.

From the germline V gene (reference sequence), CDR1 is LNHDA and CDR2 is SQIVND. From its cysteine to its phenylalanine, the CDR3 spans 13 amino acids. The DNA shown is the 39-base CDR3, in frame from base 1. Compared with germline, V lacks 4 bases and J lacks 8 bases; bases without a gene match: 6. The collaborating institutions used their own protocols to collect whole blood in K2EDTA tubes. For TCRbeta analysis, collaborator samples were shipped as frozen whole blood, as isolated PBMCs, or as DNA extracted from either sample type. TCRbeta CDR3 regions were amplified from genomic DNA using the immunoSEQ Assay, a bias-controlled multiplex PCR. The authors' pipeline ran thus. The number of nucleated cells in each sample was estimated from the amplification of reference gene primers within the assay. Sequence reads were collapsed and filtered to measure the absolute abundance of every unique TCRbeta CDR3 rearrangement. For each sample, productive Simpson clonality was calculated as the square root of Simpson's diversity index across productive rearrangements. Sourced from immuneACCESS, this table was stored by TCRdb with only in-frame sequences that have V and J called. A share of the clones is absent; for the studies checked, an unresolved V gene accounts for under half, and the remainder has no known explanation. The D gene and trimming were derived from the DNA, and the V and J assignments and clone size from that table. Here the sample has about 120,000 clones; more than 60% occur a single time. The ten largest clones add up to 2.3% of the sample.

With respect to this clone: Its antigen is not yet known. Base qualities are not recorded, but no much larger clone differs from it by a single base.

The TCR was taken from a man aged 70 or older with acute or convalescent COVID-19. The receptor chain draws on TRBV19 and TRBJ1-2, and 8 junctional nucleotides match TRBD1. The sample taken for sequencing was peripheral blood. The DNA sequence is TGTGCCAGTAGTAGACAGGGGCCGGGAGGCTACACCTTC. Translation gives CASSRQGPGGYTF.